A single TCR beta chain is shown here with its context. Its target antigen remains unknown. Base qualities are not provided; no much larger clone lies one nucleotide away. Preparation of the library involved the immunoSEQ multiplex PCR assay. The multiplex PCR relied on a mix of 60 forward primers for TCR Vbeta segments and 13 reverse primers for TCR Jbeta segments. Amplification of the CDR3 region of rearranged TCR beta genes was performed with a multiplex PCR assay on genomic DNA. On the Illumina HiSeq System, the amplified TCR beta libraries were sequenced as 87-base-pair reads. As for the original processing: A later analysis counted some 74 million unique TCR beta chains across the 666 repertoires, and some 12 million of these chains were shared by at least two donors. Raw reads were error-corrected and collapsed into unique sequences with a nearest-neighbor algorithm that merged closely related sequences to remove PCR and sequencing errors. V, D and J gene segments were assigned by aligning CDR3 sequences to IMGT reference sequences. For a sequence to be retained, a match of at least six nucleotides to both a V gene segment and a J gene segment was required. Rearrangements were classified as productive when the CDR3 lacked stop codons and remained in frame with V and J, and all other rearrangements were classified as non-productive. CDR3 was defined by IMGT convention, running from the second conserved V-encoded cysteine to the conserved J-encoded phenylalanine. In an earlier analysis of around 640 of the donors, sequences lacking an unambiguous match to a single V gene segment were excluded. In an earlier analysis of several hundred of the donors, V segments were called functional above 56.7% productive rearrangements and were called segregating when the between-donor standard deviation exceeded 5%. A statistical classification framework was built for diagnosing cytomegalovirus status from the catalog of TCR beta chain sequences. A later analysis assigned V and J genes by comparing TCR nucleotide sequences with IMGT/GENE-DB human TR gene sequences. In a later analysis, CDR3 sequences and most-parsimonious VDJ recombination scenarios were assigned using the TCRdist pipeline. In a later analysis, each TCR beta chain was defined by its CDR3 amino acid sequence together with its V-gene family, and reads without a unique V-gene family were excluded. A later analysis removed 592 highly shared, low-generation-probability nucleotide sequences to deal with suspected cross-contamination and a sequencing artifact. In a later analysis, a clonal expansion index was calculated for each public chain from normalized within-repertoire ranks of inferred template counts. Generation probabilities in a later analysis came from a VDJ recombination model fitted to out-of-frame rearrangements, and those results were checked against IGoR. A later analysis scored TCR-TCR, TCR-HLA and TCR-CMV co-occurrence with hypergeometric tests, applying a repertoire-size bias correction to TCR pairs. To estimate false discovery rates, a later analysis permuted the HLA or CMV assignments 20 times. A later analysis grouped co-occurring TCRs with DBSCAN, adding TCRdist sequence similarity when clustering within HLA-allele-positive subsets. Repertoires with fewer than 30,000 or more than 120,000 public chains were left out of co-occurrence clustering, as were about five repertoires with anomalous nucleotide sharing. Entries here come from immuneACCESS through TCRdb and include only in-frame sequences with V and J called. Some clones fail to appear in such tables; in the studies checked, an unresolved V gene covers under half of the shortfall, and the cause of the remainder is unknown. The DNA was the basis for D and trimming; V, J and clone size are from that table. Across this sample there are more than 85,000 clones, with about 77% seen only once. Jointly, the top ten make up about 4% of the sample.

This entry belongs to a study of cytomegalovirus exposure and HLA in healthy donors (dated by TCRdb to about 2017). For the wider study: An earlier analysis of more than 550 of the donors reported 250 to 350 Gb of sequence data and 117 million unique TCR beta sequences obtained from about 180 million T cells. In the later analysis, no new phenotypic data were used to find candidate immune exposures; instead, reliance was placed on TCR beta sequences and their occurrence across donors. The aim of the study was to test whether cataloging public T cell receptors could identify signatures of past pathogen exposure. The T cell repertoires of some 700 subjects were profiled by immunosequencing and related to cytomegalovirus serostatus. All discovery cohort repertoires had been generated using a single sequencing platform. Among some 410 genotyped donors of the cohort, an average of about 240,000 unique TCR beta nucleotide sequences was sequenced per donor, of which roughly 17% were non-productive. A later genetic analysis used genome-wide SNP genotypes for about three fifths of the 666 donors, treating that subset as a discovery cohort. The study combined high-throughput TCR immunosequencing, statistical association of individual TCRs with disease status, and machine learning to predict cytomegalovirus infection status. A few DR-DQ haplotypes were handled as single units for association and clustering because linkage in the cohort was strong. Approximately 300 gigabases of sequencing data and around 87 million unique TCR sequences were included in an early release covering roughly 600 HLA-typed donors. Of the 350 to 450 genotyped donors, over 65% fell in the genetic ancestry cluster associated with self-reported Caucasian donors. A separate validation cohort of about 110 different subjects was used in addition to the 666-subject first cohort. Both class I and class II loci were covered by HLA typing, at four-digit resolution. To decide whether each TCR beta V gene segment behaved as functional or pseudogenic, an earlier analysis of 587 of the donors relied on high-throughput TCR beta sequencing. The number of typed donors differed by locus: about 629-630 for A, B, C, DRB1 and DQB1; 500 to 550 for DQA1; 606 for DPA1; and roughly 470 for DPB1. Donor age, sex, ethnicity and CMV serostatus were collected together with the repertoire data. A later analysis re-analyzed previously published TCR beta repertoires from roughly 630 donors and added high-resolution HLA genotyping to study TCR occurrence patterns.

The cohort consisted of 666 healthy bone marrow donors. All cohort members were sampled while nominally healthy, although unrecorded immune exposures were likely present. The donor was CMV seropositive and belonged to the group of 270 or so seropositive cohort members. Each donor provided a peripheral blood sample, and peripheral blood mononuclear cells were used for TCR beta sequencing. The Qiagen DNeasy Blood Extraction Kit was used to extract genomic DNA from the blood cell samples. The CDR3 contains 15 residues, cysteine and phenylalanine counted. Only the CDR3 region is kept as DNA, spanning 45 bases read in frame from base 1. For this chain, trimming is 4 bases at the V end and 2 bases at the J end, and the number of junction bases without a gene match is 3. From the germline V gene, CDR1 is MRHNA and CDR2 is SNTAGT. General conclusions and limits of the study: A further reported finding was that TCR beta sequences accurately predicted the HLA-A and HLA-B alleles for most subjects in the first cohort. A later analysis found that most CMV-associated TCR beta chains appeared HLA-restricted, with HLA associations seemingly driven largely by CMV exposure. A later analysis found that TCR association rates varied across HLA loci, with DRB1 alleles showing the most associated TCRs and HLA-C alleles the fewest. Presence/absence analyses assumed roughly uniform sequencing depth across donors, an assumption that may not hold. Three of the identified cytomegalovirus-associated TCR beta chains were confirmed in vitro to be specific for cytomegalovirus antigens. At a false discovery rate of 0.05, a later analysis linked 15,000 to 20,000 TCR beta sequences to specific HLA alleles. The authors suggested that the approach could potentially be extended to other disease states and immunological phenotypes. Compared with the roughly 670-donor mean, donors in an Asian-associated ancestry cluster had fewer N-insertions in productive TCRs, according to a later genetic analysis. Because counts were too low, about 18 rarely observed V segments, including chromosome 9 orphons, were left out of the earlier analysis of a few hundred of the donors. The classifier was reported to diagnose cytomegalovirus status with high specificity and sensitivity in both the original cohort and the validation cohort. Because HLA typing was unavailable for some donors at each locus, only the typed subset was used in association tests. Across donors, most TCR sequences were observed very rarely, whereas some public TCRs were present in many individuals. CMV serostatus was the only immune exposure information available for the cohort. Linkage disequilibrium might explain the correlated functional status among segregating V segments, but an unknown experimental factor could not be ruled out. Compared with equally common non-associated chains, HLA-associated TCR beta chains in a later analysis were more clonally expanded and had lower generation probabilities. This cohort had only TCR beta chains sequenced, and the lack of alpha or paired-chain data limited which features could be detected. A total of some 180 TCR beta chains were listed by the study as associated with cytomegalovirus. Some IMGT-functional V segments, including TRBV6-2 and TRBV6-3, could not be told apart with the 87-base-pair reads, so those segments were excluded. Broadly in line with IMGT annotations, most TCR beta V segments showed up in productive rearrangements about 87% or about 30% of the time in an earlier analysis of around 550 of the donors. A later analysis reported that several top co-occurrence clusters appeared linked to parvovirus B19, influenza, CMV and Epstein-Barr virus. A later genetic analysis associated a missense DCLRE1C variant with V-gene and J-gene trimming of TCR beta chains, and an independent cohort replicated the association. Strong co-occurrence of HLA alleles, especially DR and DQ, made assigning TCR associations to individual alleles difficult. A cluster of highly shared sequence variants was judged likely to represent a technical artifact of the sequencing pipeline.

Sequenced input: PBMCs. This receptor was identified in a woman in her forties or fifties in good health and CMV-seropositive. The chain uses TRBV6-4 and TRBJ2-1, with TRBD2 matching 9 junction bases. The DNA reads TGTGCCAGCAGTGCCGCTAGCGGGACCTACAATGAGCAGTTCTTC. Its protein reads: CASSAASGTYNEQFF.